The 19 T cell receptor beta chains below come from one sample, sequenced in a study of blood T cells in healthy people across ages (dated by TCRdb to between 2015 and 2016). The library relied on 5' RACE. These reads were obtained on an Illumina HiSeq 2500. A second PCR of roughly 7 to 11 cycles was performed with a sample-barcoded 5' primer and a J-beta primer mix. In-frame beta chains were kept once TCRdb had trimmed the public reads at Q25 with fastp and called clones with MiXCR. Duplicate CDR3 protein sequences are folded into a single record with the most common DNA and genes. The sample table contains about 900,000 distinct CDR3 sequences; only one count was recorded for around 46% of them. The biggest ten clones account for around 15% of the sample. Material: blood. These receptors were collected from a man aged 25-40 years in good health.

The genes are TRBV27 and TRBJ2-1, with unresolved D. The closer fit of TRBJ2-7 to the DNA end suggests the J call may be wrong. The CDR3 extends over 14 amino acids. The germline CDR1 and CDR2 sequences are MNHEY and SMNVEV (reference sequence). CDR3 sequence reads: CATAIEDPSYEQYF. The CDR3 DNA reads TGTGCCACCGCTATAGAGGACCCCTCCTACGAGCAGTACTTC.

There are a few counts of this clonotype. The V and J genes are TRBV4-2 and TRBJ2-3, with 7 bases identical to TRBD2. The CDR3 loop spans 16 amino acids. The germline V gene has CDR1 LGHNA and CDR2 YNFKEQ. V trimming: 0 bases; J trimming: 2 bases; junction bases outside the gene matches: 5. The CDR3 is CASSQEAGEFTDTQYF. The CDR3 DNA sequence: TGTGCCAGCAGCCAAGAGGCGGGGGAATTCACAGATACGCAGTATTTT.

The chain has TRBV7-2 and TRBJ1-2; 10 nucleotides agree with TRBD1. The V gene end was trimmed by 4 bases and the J gene end by 12 bases; junction bases not matched to a gene: 5. Germline CDR1 and CDR2: SGHTA and FQGNSA. This CDR3 region has 12 residues. CDR3 residues: CASSWGQGQNTF. The CDR3 nucleotides read TGTGCCAGCAGCTGGGGACAGGGGCAGAACACCTTC.

The V call is TRBV6-5, the J call TRBJ2-7; D gene ambiguous. Per the germline V gene, CDR1 is MNHEY and CDR2 is SVGAGI. V gave up 4 bases and J gave up 3 bases, with 13 bases separating them. The CDR3 length is 14 residues. The CDR3 loop is CASSSSRPVYEQYF. CDR3 nucleotides: TGTGCCAGCAGTTCCTCCAGACCTGTCTACGAGCAGTACTTC.

The chain combines TRBV4-1 with TRBJ2-4; tentatively, D is TRBD2 (5 bases). The J call could be wrong; TRBJ2-7 is a better fit for the DNA end. Germline assignment: CDR1 MGHRA and CDR2 YSYEKL. CDR3 length equals 15 residues. The chain's CDR3 is CASSQEKAASAEQYF. The CDR3 DNA sequence: TGCGCCAGCAGCCAAGAGAAAGCGGCATCCGCCGAGCAGTACTTC.

The genes are TRBV5-1 and TRBJ2-2; 8 nucleotides align to TRBD1. In germline, CDR1 is SGHRS, CDR2 YFSETQ. V gave up 6 bases and J gave up 1 base; unmatched junction bases: 8. The CDR3 covers 16 residues. The CDR3 is CASNNNGQGNTGELFF. The CDR3 DNA is TGCGCCAGCAACAACAACGGACAGGGGAACACCGGGGAGCTGTTTTTT.

This clonotype has just one count. The chain links TRBV6-5 to TRBJ1-3; D unresolved. This CDR3 contains 16 residues. The germline gives CDR1 MNHEY, CDR2 SVGAGI. Trimming left V 8 bases short and J 0 bases short, with 17 bases between. CDR3 sequence reads: CASSGSRASSGNTIYF. CDR3 nucleotide sequence: TGTGCCAGCTCGGGGAGTCGGGCCAGCTCTGGAAACACCATATATTTT.

This clonotype has only one observation. A much bigger clone sits one base away, suggesting this may be a read error. This rearrangement joins TRBV7-2 to TRBJ2-3, with 8 positions matching TRBD2. CDR3 length: 14 amino acids. The V gene end was trimmed by 6 bases and the J gene end by 2 bases; junction bases not matched to a gene: 4. Germline CDR1 SGHTA, CDR2 FQGNSA. The chain's CDR3 is CASRWRGDTDTQYF. The DNA for the CDR3 is TGTGCCAGCAGATGGCGGGGGGACACAGATACGCAGTATTTT.

This clonotype appeared a few times. The CDR3 DNA reads TGTGCCAGCAGCTGGCCCGGCACGGGTGGCTACACCTTC. It encodes CASSWPGTGGYTF. The chain has TRBV7-9 and TRBJ1-2; D gene unclear. The length of the CDR3 is 13 residues. Germline V gene lookup returns CDR1 SEHNR and CDR2 FQNEAQ (reference sequence). Trimming removed 4 bases from V and 7 bases from J, with 13 bases in between.

The genes are TRBV7-9 and TRBJ2-1; D not resolved. The V gene's germline CDR1 is SEHNR and CDR2 FQNEAQ (reference sequence). Trimming removed 1 base from V and 1 base from J, with 8 bases in between. The CDR3 runs to 15 residues. The CDR3 DNA sequence: TGTGCCAGCAGCTTAGACGTCGTTTCCTACAATGAGCAGTTCTTC. This encodes CASSLDVVSYNEQFF.

The rearrangement uses TRBV20-1 and TRBJ2-5; D unresolved. Deletions cut 3 bases from V and 2 bases from J, with 4 bases between. This CDR3 has 11 residues. Germline V gene data show CDR1 as DFQATT and CDR2 as SNEGSKA (reference sequence). CDR3 in amino acids: CSARTQETQYF. The CDR3 nucleotides are TGCAGTGCTAGGACTCAAGAGACCCAGTACTTC.

CDR3 loop: CASRASRQGNEQYF. CDR3 nucleotides: TGTGCCAGCAGAGCGAGCCGACAGGGAAACGAGCAGTACTTC. This chain connects TRBV12-3 or TRBV12-4 to TRBJ2-5, with 7 bases that match TRBD1. The end of the DNA is better explained by TRBJ2-7, so the J call may be wrong. This CDR3 is 14 amino acids long.

This clonotype has a handful of counts. The rearrangement joins TRBV28 to TRBJ2-6; 13 nucleotides match TRBD2. V dropped 11 bases and J dropped 11; count of bases not matched to a gene: 9. CDR3 length equals 14 residues. Germline loops: CDR1 MDHEN, CDR2 SYDVKM. CDR3 amino acids: CACQTSGGLDVLTF. The CDR3 nucleotides read TGTGCCTGCCAGACTAGCGGGGGGCTCGACGTCCTGACTTTC.

This clonotype was counted a few times. V and J are TRBV9 and TRBJ2-7, with unresolved D. Germline lookup yields CDR1 SGDLS and CDR2 YYNGEE. The CDR3 length is 14 residues. V lost 6 bases and J lost 0, with 13 bases in between. Here the CDR3 DNA reads TGTGCCAGCAAACAGTCCGCTAACTCCTACGAGCAGTACTTC. It codes for CASKQSANSYEQYF.

The rearrangement uses TRBV7-2 and TRBJ1-1, with D possibly TRBD1 on 5 matching bases. V dropped 6 bases and J dropped 5 bases, with 16 bases sitting between them. The CDR3 covers 14 residues. The germline V gene encodes CDR1 SGHTA and CDR2 FQGNSA. This chain's CDR3 is CASRAQPGGTEAFF. DNA for the CDR3: TGTGCCAGCAGGGCACAGCCCGGGGGAACTGAAGCTTTCTTT.

Many counts were recorded for this clonotype. This chain connects TRBV6-1 to TRBJ2-1; a weak D match, TRBD2 (6 bases). With 4 bases removed from V and 10 bases from J, the gap between germline ends came to 17 bases. The CDR3 sequence is 14 residues long. From germline, CDR1 is MNHNS and CDR2 SASEGT. CDR3 nucleotides: TGTGCCAGCAGTGTGGGTAGGGGCGGGGACGAGCAGTTCTTC. As protein: CASSVGRGGDEQFF.

This chain connects TRBV9 to TRBJ2-5; tentatively, D is TRBD2 (6 bases). Trimming left V 3 bases short and J 4 bases short, with 13 bases between. This CDR3 has 14 residues. The germline V gene has CDR1 SGDLS and CDR2 YYNGEE. CDR3 nucleotide sequence: TGTGCCAGCAGCGAGGGAGGTGTTGTAGAGACCCAGTACTTC. Translated, it gives CASSEGGVVETQYF.

CDR3 sequence (DNA): TGTGCCAGCAGCTTAGGGGCTTATAGTGTGCACCCCCCGCTGCAGTACTTC. Translating it yields CASSLGAYSVHPPLQYF. The J gene is TRBJ2-7, the V gene TRBV13; D ambiguous. Trimming cost V 0 bases and J 9 bases, with 24 bases left between them. Per germline, CDR1 PRHDT and CDR2 FYEKMQ (reference sequence). The CDR3 has 17 amino acids.

V and J are TRBV29-1 and TRBJ1-4; 7 nucleotides line up with TRBD1. Germline CDR1 and CDR2: SQVTM and ANQGSEA. V shed 4 bases and J 8 bases; nucleotides not matched to a gene: 7. CDR3 length: 13 residues. DNA of the CDR3: TGCAGCGTTGGGGCAGGGGGTGAGGAAAAACTGTTTTTT. Translating it yields CSVGAGGEEKLFF.